The following is a T cell receptor beta chain sequence with its context. This entry belongs to a study of cytomegalovirus exposure and HLA in healthy donors. V lost 3 bases, J lost 5 bases, and 20 bases stayed unmatched. The germline CDR1 and CDR2 sequences are MGHRA and YSYEKL. The CDR3 runs to 19 residues. PCR was performed using 60 Vbeta and 13 Jbeta primers. Generated by immunoSEQ multiplex PCR, the TCRdb table keeps only in-frame clones and is missing some. The sample yields more than 200,000 clones, 75% to 80% seen once. This sequence joins TRBV4-1 and TRBJ2-5; TRBD2 agrees at 8 bases. This clonotype was obtained from a man aged 18 to 30 in good health and CMV-seronegative. Sequenced material: PBMCs. The CDR3, as DNA: TGCGCCAGCAGCCAGGGGACTAGTGAGGGCCTAGCGGGCCAGGAGACCCAGTACTTC. It yields the protein CASSQGTSEGLAGQETQYF.